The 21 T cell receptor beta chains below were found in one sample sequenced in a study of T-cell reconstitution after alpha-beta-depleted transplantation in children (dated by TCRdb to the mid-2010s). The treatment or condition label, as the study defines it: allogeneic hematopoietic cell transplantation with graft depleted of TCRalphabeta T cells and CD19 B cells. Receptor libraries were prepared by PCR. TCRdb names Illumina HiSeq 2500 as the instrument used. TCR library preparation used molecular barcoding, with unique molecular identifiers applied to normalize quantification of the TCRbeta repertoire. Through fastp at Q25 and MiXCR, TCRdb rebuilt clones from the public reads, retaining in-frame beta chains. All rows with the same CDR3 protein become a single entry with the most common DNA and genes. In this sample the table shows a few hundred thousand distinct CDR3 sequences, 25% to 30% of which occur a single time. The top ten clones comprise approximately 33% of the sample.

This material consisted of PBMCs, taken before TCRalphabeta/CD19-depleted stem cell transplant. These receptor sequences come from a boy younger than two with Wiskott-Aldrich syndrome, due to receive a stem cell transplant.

The CDR3 DNA is TGTGCCTGGAGCCCTAAACCGGGACGACTAAACTATGGCTACACCTTC. Its protein product is CAWSPKPGRLNYGYTF. The chain is built from TRBV30 and TRBJ1-2, with a weak D call TRBD1 (5 bases). Germline V lookup: CDR1 GTSNPN, CDR2 SVGIG (reference sequence). The CDR3 contains 16 residues. The V end lost 3 bases, the J end lost 2 bases, and 19 bases lay between the germline ends.

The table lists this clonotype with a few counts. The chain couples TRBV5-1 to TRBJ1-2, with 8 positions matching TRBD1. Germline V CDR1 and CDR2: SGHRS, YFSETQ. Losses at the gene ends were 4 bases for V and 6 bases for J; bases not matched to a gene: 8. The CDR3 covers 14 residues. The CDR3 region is CASSPDRVIDGYTF. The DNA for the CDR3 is TGCGCCAGCAGCCCGGACAGGGTGATCGATGGCTACACCTTC.

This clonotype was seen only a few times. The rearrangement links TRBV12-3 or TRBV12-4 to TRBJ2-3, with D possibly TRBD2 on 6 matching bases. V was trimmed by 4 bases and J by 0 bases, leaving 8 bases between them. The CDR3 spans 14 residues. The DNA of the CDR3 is TGTGCCAGCAGTTCTGGGGGGAGCACAGATACGCAGTATTTT. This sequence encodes CASSSGGSTDTQYF.

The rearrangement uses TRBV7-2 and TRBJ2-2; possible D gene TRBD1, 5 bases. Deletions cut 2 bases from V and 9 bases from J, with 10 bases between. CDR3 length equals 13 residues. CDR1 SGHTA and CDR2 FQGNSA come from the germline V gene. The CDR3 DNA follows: TGTGCCAGCAGCTTAAGGGTGGGGCGGGAGCTGTTTTTT. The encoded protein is CASSLRVGRELFF.

CDR3 region: CASSSQSLAGGSEQFF. The CDR3, as DNA: TGTGCCAGCAGCTCCCAGTCCCTAGCTGGAGGGAGTGAGCAGTTCTTC. The chain combines TRBV7-8 with TRBJ2-1, with a tentative D call TRBD2 (6 bases). Germline-derived CDR1 and CDR2 are SGHVS and FQNEAQ. CDR3 size: 16 residues. V was clipped by 4 bases and J by 9 bases, with 22 bases between them. Supplemented by reference TRBV7-8 and TRBJ2-1, the full variable domain reads GAGVSQSPRYKVAKRGQDVALRCDPISGHVSLFWYQQALGQGPEFLTYFQNEAQLDKSGLPSDRFFAERPEGSVSTLKIQRTQQEDSAVYLCASSSQSLAGGSEQFFGPGTRLTVL.

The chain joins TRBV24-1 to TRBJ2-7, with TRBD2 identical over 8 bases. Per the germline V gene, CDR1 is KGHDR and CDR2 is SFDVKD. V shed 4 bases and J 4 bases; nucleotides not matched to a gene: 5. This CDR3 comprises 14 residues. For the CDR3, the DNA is TGTGCCACCAGTGAAGCGGGAGCCGGATACGAGCAGTACTTC. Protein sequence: CATSEAGAGYEQYF.

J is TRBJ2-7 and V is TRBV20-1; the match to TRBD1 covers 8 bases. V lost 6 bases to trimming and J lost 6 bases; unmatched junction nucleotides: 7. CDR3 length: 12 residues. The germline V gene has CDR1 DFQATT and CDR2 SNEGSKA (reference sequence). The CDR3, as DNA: TGCAGTGCCCTTGACAGGGGCGGCGAGCAGTACTTC. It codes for CSALDRGGEQYF.

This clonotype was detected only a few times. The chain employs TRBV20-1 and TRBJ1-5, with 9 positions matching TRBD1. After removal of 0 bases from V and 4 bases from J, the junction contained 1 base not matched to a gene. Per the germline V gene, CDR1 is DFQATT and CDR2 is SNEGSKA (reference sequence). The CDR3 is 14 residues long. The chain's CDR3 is CSARDGTGNQPQHF. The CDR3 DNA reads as TGCAGTGCTAGAGATGGGACAGGGAATCAGCCCCAGCATTTT.

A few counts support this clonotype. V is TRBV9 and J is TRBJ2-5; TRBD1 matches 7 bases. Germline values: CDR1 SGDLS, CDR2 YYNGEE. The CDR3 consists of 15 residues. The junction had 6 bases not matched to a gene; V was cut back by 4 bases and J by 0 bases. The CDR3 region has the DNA TGTGCCAGCAGCACCCTGACAGGGTACCAAGAGACCCAGTACTTC. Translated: CASSTLTGYQETQYF.

The CDR3 is CASSWLGHTDTQYF. In DNA, the CDR3 is TGTGCCAGCAGTTGGTTGGGACACACAGATACGCAGTATTTT. The rearrangement joins TRBV28 to TRBJ2-3; D might be TRBD1 (6 bases). The germline gives CDR1 MDHEN, CDR2 SYDVKM. This CDR3 has 14 amino acids. V lost 4 bases to trimming and J lost 2 bases, with 10 bases between them.

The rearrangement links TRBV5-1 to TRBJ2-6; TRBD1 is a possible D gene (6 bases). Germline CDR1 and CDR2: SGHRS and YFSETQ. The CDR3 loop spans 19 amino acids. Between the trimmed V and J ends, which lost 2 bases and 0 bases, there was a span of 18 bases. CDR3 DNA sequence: TGCGCCAGCAGCTTATTCTTCGGGACATTAGCCTCTGGGGCCAACGTCCTGACTTTC. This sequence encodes CASSLFFGTLASGANVLTF.

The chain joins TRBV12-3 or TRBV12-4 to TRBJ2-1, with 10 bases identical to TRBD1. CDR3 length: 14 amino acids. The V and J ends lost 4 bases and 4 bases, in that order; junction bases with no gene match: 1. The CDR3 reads CASSWDRGYNEQFF. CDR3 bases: TGTGCCAGCAGTTGGGACAGGGGTTACAATGAGCAGTTCTTC.

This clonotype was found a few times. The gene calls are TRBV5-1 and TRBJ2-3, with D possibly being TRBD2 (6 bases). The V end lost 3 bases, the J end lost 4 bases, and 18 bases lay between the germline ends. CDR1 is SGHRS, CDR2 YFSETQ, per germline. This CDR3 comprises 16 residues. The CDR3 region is CASSSAWDGSADTQYF. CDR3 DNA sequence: TGCGCCAGCAGCTCAGCATGGGACGGGAGCGCAGATACGCAGTATTTT.

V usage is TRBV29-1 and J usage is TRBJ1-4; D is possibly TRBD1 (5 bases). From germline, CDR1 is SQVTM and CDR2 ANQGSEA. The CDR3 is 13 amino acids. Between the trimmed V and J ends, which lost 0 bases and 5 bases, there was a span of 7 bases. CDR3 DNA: TGCAGCGTTGAAGATGGGGGGAATGAAAAACTGTTTTTT. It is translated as CSVEDGGNEKLFF.

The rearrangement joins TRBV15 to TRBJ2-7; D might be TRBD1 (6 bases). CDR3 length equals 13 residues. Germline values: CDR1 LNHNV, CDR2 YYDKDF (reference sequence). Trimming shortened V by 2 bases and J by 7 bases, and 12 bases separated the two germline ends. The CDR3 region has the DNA TGTGCCACCAGCAGACGGGACACCAAAGAGCAGTACTTC. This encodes CATSRRDTKEQYF.

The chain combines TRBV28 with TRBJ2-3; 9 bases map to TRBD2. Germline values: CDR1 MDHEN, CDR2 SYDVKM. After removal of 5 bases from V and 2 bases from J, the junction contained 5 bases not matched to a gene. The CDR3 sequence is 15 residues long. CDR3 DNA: TGTGCCAGCAGTCGCGGACTAGCGAACACAGATACGCAGTATTTT. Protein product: CASSRGLANTDTQYF.

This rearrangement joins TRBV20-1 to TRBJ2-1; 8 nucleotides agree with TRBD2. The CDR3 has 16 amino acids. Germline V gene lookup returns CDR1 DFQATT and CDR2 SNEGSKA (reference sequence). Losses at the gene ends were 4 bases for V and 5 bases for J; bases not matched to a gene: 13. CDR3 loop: CSATQKQGLGHNEQFF. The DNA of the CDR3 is TGCAGTGCTACACAGAAACAGGGACTAGGTCACAATGAGCAGTTCTTC.

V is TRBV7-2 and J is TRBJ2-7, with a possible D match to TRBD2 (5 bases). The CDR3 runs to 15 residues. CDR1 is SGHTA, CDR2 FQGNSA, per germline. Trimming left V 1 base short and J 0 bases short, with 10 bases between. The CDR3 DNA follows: TGTGCCAGCAGCTTAGAGCGGATGACCTCCTACGAGCAGTACTTC. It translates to CASSLERMTSYEQYF.

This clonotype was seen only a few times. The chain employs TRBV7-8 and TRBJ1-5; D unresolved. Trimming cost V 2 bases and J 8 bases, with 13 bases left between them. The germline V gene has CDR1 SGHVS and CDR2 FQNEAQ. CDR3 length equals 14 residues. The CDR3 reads CASSLSTGNKPQHF. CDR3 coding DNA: TGTGCCAGCAGCTTATCGACGGGTAATAAGCCCCAGCATTTT.

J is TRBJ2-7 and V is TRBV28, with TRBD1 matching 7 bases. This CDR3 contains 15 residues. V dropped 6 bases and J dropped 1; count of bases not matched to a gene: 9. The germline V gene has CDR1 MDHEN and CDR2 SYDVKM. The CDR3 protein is CASRFTGVFSYEQYF. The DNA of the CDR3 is TGTGCCAGCAGGTTTACAGGGGTGTTTTCCTACGAGCAGTACTTC.

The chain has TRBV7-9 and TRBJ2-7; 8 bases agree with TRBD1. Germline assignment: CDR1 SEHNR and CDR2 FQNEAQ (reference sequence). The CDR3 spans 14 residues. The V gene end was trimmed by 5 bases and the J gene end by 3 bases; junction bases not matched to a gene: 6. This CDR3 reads CASSPPGQVYEQYF. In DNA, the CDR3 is TGTGCCAGCAGCCCGCCGGGACAGGTCTACGAGCAGTACTTC.